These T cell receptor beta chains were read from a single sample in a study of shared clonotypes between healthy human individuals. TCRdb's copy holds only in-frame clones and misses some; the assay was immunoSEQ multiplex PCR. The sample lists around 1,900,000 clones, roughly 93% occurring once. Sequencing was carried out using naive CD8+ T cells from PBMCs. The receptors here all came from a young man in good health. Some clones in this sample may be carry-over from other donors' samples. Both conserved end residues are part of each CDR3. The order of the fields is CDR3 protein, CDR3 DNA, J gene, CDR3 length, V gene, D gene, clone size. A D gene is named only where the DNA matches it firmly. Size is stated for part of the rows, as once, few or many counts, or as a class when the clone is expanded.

CDR3aa: CASSQDYEGGTTGELFF
CDR3nt: TGTGCCAGCAGCCAAGACTATGAGGGAGGGACCACCGGGGAGCTGTTTTTT
j_gene: TRBJ2-2
len: 17
v_gene: TRBV4-2
d_gene: TRBD2
abundance: .

CDR3aa: CASSLAEHYNEQFF
CDR3nt: TGTGCCAGCAGCTTGGCGGAACACTACAATGAGCAGTTCTTC
j_gene: TRBJ2-1
len: 14
v_gene: TRBV5-6
d_gene: .
abundance: .

CDR3aa: CASSLDGGSNYEQYF
CDR3nt: TGTGCCAGCAGCTTGGACGGCGGGAGTAACTACGAGCAGTACTTC
j_gene: TRBJ2-7
len: 15
v_gene: TRBV5-4
d_gene: TRBD2
abundance: .

CDR3aa: CASSLLSYTGELFF
CDR3nt: TGTGCCAGCAGCTTACTCTCCTACACCGGGGAGCTGTTTTTT
j_gene: TRBJ2-2
len: 14
v_gene: TRBV7-8
d_gene: .
abundance: .

CDR3aa: CASSLVPYNEQFF
CDR3nt: TGTGCCAGCAGCTTAGTCCCCTACAATGAGCAGTTCTTC
j_gene: TRBJ2-1
len: 13
v_gene: TRBV7-9
d_gene: .
abundance: .

CDR3aa: CASSEPRSAGNTIYF
CDR3nt: TGTGCCAGCAGTGAGCCCCGAAGCGCTGGAAACACCATATATTTT
j_gene: TRBJ1-3
len: 15
v_gene: TRBV6-1
d_gene: .
abundance: .

CDR3aa: CASSQEGEKGGIQYF
CDR3nt: TGCGCCAGCAGTCAAGAGGGTGAGAAGGGCGGCATTCAGTACTTC
j_gene: TRBJ2-4
len: 15
v_gene: TRBV4-3
d_gene: .
abundance: .

CDR3aa: CASSLTGHYEQYF
CDR3nt: TGCGCCAGCAGCTTGACAGGACACTACGAGCAGTACTTC
j_gene: TRBJ2-7
len: 13
v_gene: TRBV5-1
d_gene: .
abundance: .

CDR3aa: CASSDRTANYGYTF
CDR3nt: TGTGCCAGTAGCGACAGGACCGCCAACTATGGCTACACCTTC
j_gene: TRBJ1-2
len: 14
v_gene: TRBV19
d_gene: .
abundance: .

CDR3aa: CASSPGLAVTYEQYF
CDR3nt: TGTGCCAGCAGCCCCGGACTAGCGGTGACCTACGAGCAGTACTTC
j_gene: TRBJ2-7
len: 15
v_gene: TRBV9
d_gene: TRBD2
abundance: .

CDR3aa: CASSGGQTYEQYF
CDR3nt: TGTGCCAGCAGCGGGGGCCAGACCTACGAGCAGTACTTC
j_gene: TRBJ2-7
len: 13
v_gene: TRBV9
d_gene: .
abundance: .

CDR3aa: CASSQVYDPTSDLWETQYF
CDR3nt: TGCGCCAGCAGCCAAGTTTACGACCCGACTAGCGATTTGTGGGAGACCCAGTACTTC
j_gene: TRBJ2-5
len: 19
v_gene: TRBV4-1
d_gene: TRBD2
abundance: .

CDR3aa: CASSQDKTTRNYEQYF
CDR3nt: TGCGCCAGCAGCCAAGATAAGACTACTAGAAACTACGAGCAGTACTTC
j_gene: TRBJ2-7
len: 16
v_gene: TRBV4-1
d_gene: .
abundance: once

CDR3aa: CASSLGSRLAGYNEQFF
CDR3nt: TGTGCCAGCAGCTTAGGAAGTAGGTTAGCGGGCTACAATGAGCAGTTCTTC
j_gene: TRBJ2-1
len: 17
v_gene: TRBV7-9
d_gene: TRBD2
abundance: .

CDR3aa: CASSERRGVVGNTIYF
CDR3nt: TGTGCCAGCAGTGAAAGGAGAGGGGTAGTGGGAAACACCATATATTTT
j_gene: TRBJ1-3
len: 16
v_gene: TRBV6-1
d_gene: .
abundance: .

CDR3aa: CASSQPQGARGYTF
CDR3nt: TGTGCCAGCAGCCAACCCCAGGGGGCGCGGGGCTACACCTTC
j_gene: TRBJ1-2
len: 14
v_gene: TRBV11-2
d_gene: TRBD1
abundance: .

CDR3aa: CASSHPGSSYEQYF
CDR3nt: TGTGCCAGCAGCCACCCGGGTAGCTCCTACGAGCAGTACTTC
j_gene: TRBJ2-7
len: 14
v_gene: TRBV14
d_gene: .
abundance: .

CDR3aa: CASSLSGTGYPGHLTGELFF
CDR3nt: TGTGCCAGCAGTTTAAGTGGGACAGGTTATCCGGGACACCTCACCGGGGAGCTGTTTTTT
j_gene: TRBJ2-2
len: 20
v_gene: TRBV27
d_gene: TRBD1
abundance: .

CDR3aa: CASSPRTGLDEQYF
CDR3nt: TGTGCCAGCAGCCCTCGGACAGGGTTGGACGAGCAGTACTTC
j_gene: TRBJ2-7
len: 14
v_gene: TRBV7-6
d_gene: TRBD1
abundance: .

CDR3aa: CASTLLGGANVLTF
CDR3nt: TGTGCCAGCACCCTCCTAGGCGGGGCCAACGTCCTGACTTTC
j_gene: TRBJ2-6
len: 14
v_gene: TRBV6-1
d_gene: .
abundance: .

CDR3aa: CASSPLWQGARGRSYEQYF
CDR3nt: TGTGCCAGCAGCCCACTTTGGCAGGGGGCAAGAGGCCGCTCCTACGAGCAGTACTTC
j_gene: TRBJ2-7
len: 19
v_gene: TRBV7-8
d_gene: TRBD1
abundance: .

CDR3aa: CASSILAGEFRSTYNEQFF
CDR3nt: TGTGCCAGCAGCATACTAGCGGGAGAGTTTCGATCGACTTACAATGAGCAGTTCTTC
j_gene: TRBJ2-1
len: 19
v_gene: TRBV7-9
d_gene: TRBD2
abundance: .

CDR3aa: CASRPGQRKPYEQYF
CDR3nt: TGTGCCAGCAGGCCGGGACAGCGAAAACCCTACGAGCAGTACTTC
j_gene: TRBJ2-7
len: 15
v_gene: TRBV11-2
d_gene: TRBD1
abundance: .

CDR3aa: CATSVGGRDLADTQYF
CDR3nt: TGCGCCACCTCGGTAGGCGGGAGGGACCTCGCAGATACGCAGTATTTT
j_gene: TRBJ2-3
len: 16
v_gene: TRBV4-1
d_gene: TRBD2
abundance: .

CDR3aa: CASSPGTRGGELFF
CDR3nt: TGTGCCAGCAGTCCCGGGACTAGGGGCGGGGAGCTGTTTTTT
j_gene: TRBJ2-2
len: 14
v_gene: TRBV6-5
d_gene: TRBD2
abundance: .

CDR3aa: CASSQPGGHEQYF
CDR3nt: TGTGCCAGCAGCCAACCAGGGGGCCACGAGCAGTACTTC
j_gene: TRBJ2-7
len: 13
v_gene: TRBV16
d_gene: TRBD1
abundance: .

CDR3aa: CASSLAGGPGELFF
CDR3nt: TGTGCCAGCAGTTTGGCGGGAGGGCCTGGGGAGCTGTTTTTT
j_gene: TRBJ2-2
len: 14
v_gene: TRBV27
d_gene: TRBD2
abundance: .

CDR3aa: CAWRSGGSYEQYF
CDR3nt: TGTGCCTGGAGGAGCGGGGGCTCCTACGAGCAGTACTTC
j_gene: TRBJ2-7
len: 13
v_gene: TRBV30
d_gene: TRBD2
abundance: .

CDR3aa: CASRPGPRNQPQHF
CDR3nt: TGTGCCAGCAGACCGGGACCGAGGAATCAGCCCCAGCATTTT
j_gene: TRBJ1-5
len: 14
v_gene: TRBV6-5
d_gene: .
abundance: .

CDR3aa: CASSPPGIGLHNQPQHF
CDR3nt: TGTGCCAGCTCACCACCTGGTATCGGACTCCACAATCAGCCCCAGCATTTT
j_gene: TRBJ1-5
len: 17
v_gene: TRBV18
d_gene: .
abundance: .

CDR3aa: CASSQELGLSNQPQHF
CDR3nt: TGCGCCAGCAGCCAAGAATTAGGGCTTAGCAATCAGCCCCAGCATTTT
j_gene: TRBJ1-5
len: 16
v_gene: TRBV4-1
d_gene: .
abundance: .

CDR3aa: CASSEMTFQHQQYF
CDR3nt: TGTGCCAGCAGTGAAATGACCTTCCAGCATCAGCAGTACTTC
j_gene: TRBJ2-7
len: 14
v_gene: TRBV2
d_gene: .
abundance: .

CDR3aa: CASSTLLGSNEQFF
CDR3nt: TGTGCCAGCAGCACCCTTCTAGGGAGCAATGAGCAGTTCTTC
j_gene: TRBJ2-1
len: 14
v_gene: TRBV7-9
d_gene: .
abundance: .

CDR3aa: CSVDSGVAIYF
CDR3nt: TGCAGCGTTGATTCAGGCGTCGCCATATATTTT
j_gene: TRBJ1-3
len: 11
v_gene: TRBV29-1
d_gene: .
abundance: .

CDR3aa: CASSFFTGGNDEQYF
CDR3nt: TGTGCCAGTAGCTTTTTCACAGGGGGCAACGACGAGCAGTACTTC
j_gene: TRBJ2-7
len: 15
v_gene: TRBV19
d_gene: TRBD1
abundance: .

CDR3aa: CASSYGVVDGYTF
CDR3nt: TGTGCCAGTAGTTATGGGGTGGTTGACGGCTACACCTTC
j_gene: TRBJ1-2
len: 13
v_gene: TRBV19
d_gene: .
abundance: .

CDR3aa: CASSSGQESNEKLFF
CDR3nt: TGTGCCAGCAGCTCAGGACAGGAGAGTAATGAAAAACTGTTTTTT
j_gene: TRBJ1-4
len: 15
v_gene: TRBV7-9
d_gene: TRBD1
abundance: .

CDR3aa: CASSSRTVIMNTEAFF
CDR3nt: TGTGCCAGCAGCTCTAGGACAGTAATCATGAACACTGAAGCTTTCTTT
j_gene: TRBJ1-1
len: 16
v_gene: TRBV5-5
d_gene: .
abundance: .

CDR3aa: CASSPSITGYQPQHF
CDR3nt: TGTGCCAGCAGTCCATCCATAACAGGGTATCAGCCCCAGCATTTT
j_gene: TRBJ1-5
len: 15
v_gene: TRBV28
d_gene: .
abundance: .

CDR3aa: CASSWFKGGNNEQFF
CDR3nt: TGTGCCAGCAGTTGGTTTAAGGGCGGGAACAATGAGCAGTTCTTC
j_gene: TRBJ2-1
len: 15
v_gene: TRBV27
d_gene: .
abundance: once

CDR3aa: CSVELAGGPTDTQYF
CDR3nt: TGCAGCGTTGAGTTAGCGGGAGGGCCGACAGATACGCAGTATTTT
j_gene: TRBJ2-3
len: 15
v_gene: TRBV29-1
d_gene: TRBD2
abundance: .

CDR3aa: CASSSQLQTSGWSDTQYF
CDR3nt: TGTGCCAGCAGCTCCCAACTTCAGACTAGCGGGTGGTCAGATACGCAGTATTTT
j_gene: TRBJ2-3
len: 18
v_gene: TRBV11-2
d_gene: TRBD2
abundance: .

CDR3aa: CASSLTGLNTEAFF
CDR3nt: TGTGCCAGCAGCCTTACAGGGCTGAACACTGAAGCTTTCTTT
j_gene: TRBJ1-1
len: 14
v_gene: TRBV28
d_gene: .
abundance: .

CDR3aa: CASSLYEGETQYF
CDR3nt: TGTGCCAGCAGTTTATACGAAGGAGAGACCCAGTACTTC
j_gene: TRBJ2-5
len: 13
v_gene: TRBV28
d_gene: .
abundance: .